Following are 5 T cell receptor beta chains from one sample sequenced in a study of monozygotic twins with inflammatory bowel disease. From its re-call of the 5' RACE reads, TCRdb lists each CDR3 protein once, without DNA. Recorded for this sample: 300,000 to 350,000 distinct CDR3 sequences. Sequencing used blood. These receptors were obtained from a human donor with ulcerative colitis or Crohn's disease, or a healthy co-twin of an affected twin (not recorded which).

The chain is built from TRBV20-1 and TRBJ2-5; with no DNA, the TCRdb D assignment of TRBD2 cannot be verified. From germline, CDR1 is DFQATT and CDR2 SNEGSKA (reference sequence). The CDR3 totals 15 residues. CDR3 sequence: CSARGLAGDQETQYF.

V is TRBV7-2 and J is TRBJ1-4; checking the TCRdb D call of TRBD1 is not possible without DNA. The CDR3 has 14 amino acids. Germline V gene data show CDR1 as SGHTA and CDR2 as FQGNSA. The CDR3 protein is CASSQGHRGEKLFF.

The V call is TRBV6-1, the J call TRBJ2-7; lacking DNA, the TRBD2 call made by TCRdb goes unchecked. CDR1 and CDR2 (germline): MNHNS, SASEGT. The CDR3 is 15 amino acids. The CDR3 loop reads CASSQDRKRSYEQYF.

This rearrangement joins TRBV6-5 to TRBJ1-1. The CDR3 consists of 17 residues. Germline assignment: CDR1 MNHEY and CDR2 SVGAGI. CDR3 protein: CASSNPKGRSMNTEAFF.

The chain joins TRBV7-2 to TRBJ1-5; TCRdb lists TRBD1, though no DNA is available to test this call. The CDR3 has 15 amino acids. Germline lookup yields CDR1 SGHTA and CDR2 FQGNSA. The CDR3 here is CASGDGSRGGQPQHF. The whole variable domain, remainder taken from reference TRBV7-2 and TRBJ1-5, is GAGVSQSPSNKVTEKGKDVELRCDPISGHTALYWYRQSLGQGLEFLIYFQGNSAPDKSGLPSDRFSAERTGGSVSTLTIQRTQQEDSAVYLCASGDGSRGGQPQHFGDGTRLSIL.